This TCR beta chain was obtained from a study of neurological immune-mediated disorders. Study context: There were 34 multiple sclerosis patients. Of these, around 30 had relapsing-remitting MS and 3 had secondary progressive MS.

Findings and caveats of the study: When the repertoires were grouped phylogenetically, those of 18 of the 34 multiple sclerosis patients came together in a single cluster of related CDR3 sequences, which points to a possible repertoire-level signature. As far as clinical or MRI features were concerned, none was associated with the multiple sclerosis repertoire cluster. Because no CDR3 amino acid sequences were shared across subjects by expanded clones, private repertoires were suggested in all groups.

This clonotype was seen at least ten times. Its antigen is currently unknown. TCRdb independently ran MiXCR on the 5' RACE reads; one entry per CDR3 protein. This table has around 35,000 distinct CDR3 sequences, 1.5% appearing once. From germline, CDR1 is SGHTA and CDR2 FQGNSA. Trimming removed 1 base at V and 7 bases at J, with 11 bases between. The length of the CDR3 is 14 residues. The rearrangement uses TRBV7-2 and TRBJ1-5; maybe TRBD1 (5 bases). Sequencing used PBMCs. The clonotype originates from a woman in her thirties with multiple sclerosis. The CDR3 region has the DNA TGTGCCAGCAGCTTAGGGGGCTCTAAACAGCCCCAGCATTTT. This codes for CASSLGGSKQPQHF.